Listed below are T cell receptor beta chains from one sample, sequenced in a study of cytomegalovirus exposure and HLA in healthy donors. Sequencing used immunoSEQ multiplex PCR; TCRdb keeps in-frame clones, though not all of them. The sample yields around 190,000 clones, 9.5% seen once. The sequenced sample consisted of PBMCs. These TCRs come from a woman in her thirties in good health and CMV-seropositive. Both conserved end residues are part of each CDR3. A D gene is named only where the DNA matches it firmly. A clone size is listed for some rows: how often the clone was seen (once, few, many), or a class if it is expanded.

TRBD1	TRBV6-6	TRBJ1-4	-	TGTGCCAGCAGTGACAGGGACGTACCTAATGAAAAACTGTTTTTT	CASSDRDVPNEKLFF
-	TRBV25-1	TRBJ2-3	few	TGTGCCAGCAATACAGGGTTGAGAGGGGACACAGATACGCAGTATTTT	CASNTGLRGDTDTQYF
TRBD2	TRBV18	TRBJ2-1	-	TGTGCCAGCTCTTCCAACTTGGCGGGAGACAATGAGCAGTTCTTC	CASSSNLAGDNEQFF
TRBD1	TRBV10-1	TRBJ1-1	few	TGCGCCAGCAGTCCTGGACAGGGACACACTGAAGCTTTCTTT	CASSPGQGHTEAFF
TRBD2	TRBV11-2	TRBJ2-7	few	TGTGCCAGCAGCCCTAACCCGGGACTAGCAGGCTACGAGCAGTACTTC	CASSPNPGLAGYEQYF
-	TRBV11-2	TRBJ1-1	few	TGTGCCAGCAGCCTACAGAGGAACACTGAAGCTTTCTTT	CASSLQRNTEAFF
-	TRBV2	TRBJ2-5	few	TGTGCCAGCAGGGTCGCGGGAGAGACCCAGTACTTC	CASRVAGETQYF
-	TRBV2	TRBJ1-1	-	TGTGCCAGCAGGAATCCAAAAGGGGGGGGGAACACTGAAGCTTTCTTT	CASRNPKGGGNTEAFF
-	TRBV7-9	TRBJ1-1	few	TGTGCCATGGTGGAAGAGGGTAGAACTGAAGCTTTCTTT	CAMVEEGRTEAFF
TRBD1	TRBV7-6	TRBJ1-1	-	TGTGCCAGCACCTTACTCTCAGGGGGCTTGAACACTGAAGCTTTCTTT	CASTLLSGGLNTEAFF
TRBD1	TRBV5-1	TRBJ1-1	-	TGCGCCAGCAGCTTGATGCCCCCGGGACAGGGGAATGGTGAAGCTTTCTTT	CASSLMPPGQGNGEAFF
TRBD1	TRBV7-8	TRBJ1-5	few	TGTGCCAGCAGCTCCCGAAGGACAGGGAATAGCAATCAGCCCCAGCATTTT	CASSSRRTGNSNQPQHF
-	TRBV5-5	TRBJ2-1	-	TGTGCCAGCAGTCCTCAGGATAGCTCCTACAATGAGCAGTTCTTC	CASSPQDSSYNEQFF
TRBD2	TRBV4-1	TRBJ2-2	-	TGCGCCAGCAGCCAGGCGGGAGGGCCGGTCACCGGGGAGCTGTTTTTT	CASSQAGGPVTGELFF
-	TRBV13	TRBJ2-1	-	TGTGCCAGCAGCTTATTTTCACTAGCTCTTTACAATGAGCAGTTCTTC	CASSLFSLALYNEQFF
-	TRBV29-1	TRBJ1-2	few	TGCAGCGTTTTGTCCCTGGGCGACTATGGCTACACCTTC	CSVLSLGDYGYTF
-	TRBV7-9	TRBJ2-4	-	TGTGCCAGCAGCGTCGGGGGGCAGGCAAACATTCAGTACTTC	CASSVGGQANIQYF
TRBD1	TRBV5-6	TRBJ2-4	few	TGTGCCAGCAGCTATTACCAAACGGGACAGAGCATTCAGTACTTC	CASSYYQTGQSIQYF
TRBD1	TRBV9	TRBJ1-3	-	TGTGCCAGCAGCGTAGAGGAGGACAGGGGATTGTATGGAAACACCATATATTTT	CASSVEEDRGLYGNTIYF
TRBD1	TRBV19	TRBJ2-2	few	TGTGCCAGTAGTACGAGACAGGGAAACACCGGGGAGCTGTTTTTT	CASSTRQGNTGELFF
-	TRBV5-6	TRBJ2-7	-	TGTGCCAGCAGCGGTGGGGCGCCTGCCTACGAGCAGTACTTC	CASSGGAPAYEQYF
-	TRBV18	TRBJ2-7	-	TGTGCCAGCTCACCACCGATCAGTCTGTCCTACGAGCAGTACTTC	CASSPPISLSYEQYF
TRBD1	TRBV4-1	TRBJ1-2	few	TGCGCCAGCAGCCAATATCAGCTGGGACAGGGGATCTCCTATGGCTACACCTTC	CASSQYQLGQGISYGYTF
TRBD1	TRBV25-1	TRBJ1-2	few	TGTGCCAGCAGTGATTGGGGCCCCGACAGGGGCCTTGGCTACACCTTC	CASSDWGPDRGLGYTF
TRBD1	TRBV9	TRBJ2-5	-	TGTGCCAGCAGCGTAGAGGGGGCCACAGGGCAAGAGACCCAGTACTTC	CASSVEGATGQETQYF
-	TRBV2	TRBJ1-5	-	TGTGCCAGCAGTCTGGGGGCCGACAATCAGCCCCAGCATTTT	CASSLGADNQPQHF
-	TRBV4-1	TRBJ2-1	few	TGCGCCAGCAGCCAAGGGGTTAGCGGACCCTCCTACAATGAGCAGTTCTTC	CASSQGVSGPSYNEQFF
-	TRBV6-6	TRBJ2-3	few	TGTGCCAGCAGTTACCTCGGGTTTGCAGATACGCAGTATTTT	CASSYLGFADTQYF
TRBD2	TRBV5-1	TRBJ2-3	-	TGCGCCAGCAGCTTGAGGGCTAGCGGGAGGATAGATACGCAGTATTTT	CASSLRASGRIDTQYF
TRBD2	TRBV10-1	TRBJ2-1	few	TGCGCCAGCAGTAACGGGGGAGGGCCGAGGAATGAGCAGTTCTTC	CASSNGGGPRNEQFF
TRBD1	TRBV7-9	TRBJ1-3	few	TGTGCCAGCAGCTTAGACCGACAGGGATCCGGAAACACCATATATTTT	CASSLDRQGSGNTIYF
TRBD1	TRBV11-2	TRBJ2-5	few	TGTGCCAGCAGACGAGAAGCAGGGGGCTTAGAGACCCAGTACTTC	CASRREAGGLETQYF
TRBD2	TRBV11-2	TRBJ2-1	-	TGTGCCAGCAGTTCTCCCACTAGCGCGGGTGAGCAGTTCTTC	CASSSPTSAGEQFF
-	TRBV29-1	TRBJ1-2	few	TGCAGCGCTTCCGCAGACTCTAACTATGGCTACACCTTC	CSASADSNYGYTF
TRBD2	TRBV4-2	TRBJ2-7	few	TGTGCCAGCAGGGATTCACTAGCGGGAGGGGGGGAGCAGTACTTC	CASRDSLAGGGEQYF
TRBD2	TRBV6-1	TRBJ2-1	few	TGTGCCAGCAAGGCGGGAGAGGTAAACAATGAGCAGTTCTTC	CASKAGEVNNEQFF
TRBD1	TRBV7-6	TRBJ2-7	few	TGTGCCAGCAGCTTAGCCCGGGGGACAGGGGGCTACGAGCAGTACTTC	CASSLARGTGGYEQYF
-	TRBV5-1	TRBJ2-5	few	TGCGCCAGCCATGTCGAGGGTTTCGAGACCCAGTACTTC	CASHVEGFETQYF
-	TRBV5-4	TRBJ2-5	-	TGTGCCAGCAGGTCAGGAGACAGGCCGCAAGAGACCCAGTACTTC	CASRSGDRPQETQYF
TRBD2	TRBV6-5	TRBJ2-5	-	TGTGCCAGCAGTTCTCCAGGGCTAGCGGAGTACTTC	CASSSPGLAEYF
TRBD2	TRBV15	TRBJ2-7	few	TGTGCCACCAGCAGAGACCGAGGGACTAGACCGCCCTTC	CATSRDRGTRPPF
-	TRBV29-1	TRBJ2-3	few	TGCAGCGGTACTCTCGGGAACACAGATACGCAGTATTTT	CSGTLGNTDTQYF
TRBD1	TRBV11-2	TRBJ2-7	-	TGTGCCAGCAGCTCGGGGACAGGCTACGAGCAGTACTTC	CASSSGTGYEQYF